A single sample is the source of the 16 T cell receptor beta chains below, sequenced in a study of molecular identifiers for immune sequencing clone quantification. TCRdb fed the PCR reads into MiXCR, producing one record per CDR3 protein. The repertoire consists of approximately 320,000 distinct CDR3 sequences, with under 25% occurring once and the leading ten covering approximately 0.74%. Sequencing was carried out using naive CD8+ T cells from blood, with Jurkat cell RNA spiked in. Subset reported: FACS-sorted CD8+CD4-CCR7+CD45RA+ naive T cells. All receptors come from a human donor in good health. Some libraries in this study had Jurkat cell RNA spiked in.

About this clonotype: This may arise from a read error, as a much more abundant clone is one base away. The chain employs TRBV7-9 and TRBJ2-7; TRBD2 agrees at 11 bases. After removal of 5 bases from V and 9 bases from J, the junction contained 9 bases not matched to a gene. This CDR3 is 14 amino acids long. Per the germline V gene, CDR1 is SEHNR and CDR2 is FQNEAQ (reference sequence). DNA for the CDR3: TGTGCCAGCAGCCGAACTAGCGGGGGAGGCGGGCAGTACTTC. It yields the protein CASSRTSGGGGQYF.

Many counts were recorded for this clonotype. The J gene is TRBJ2-7, the V gene TRBV28, with TRBD2 matching over 10 bases. V was pared by 3 bases and J by 3 bases, with 5 bases of the junction left unmatched. This CDR3 spans 15 amino acids. Germline V lookup: CDR1 MDHEN, CDR2 SYDVKM. In DNA form, the CDR3 reads TGTGCCAGCAGTTTTTTAACTAGCGGGAACTACGAGCAGTACTTC. Amino acid sequence: CASSFLTSGNYEQYF.

As regards this clonotype: Compared with germline, one end of the junction differs, possibly owing to a read error. The CDR3 sequence: CASSLYSGQETPSF. CDR3 DNA sequence: TGCGCCAGCAGCTTGTACTCAGGACAAGAGACCCCGTCCTTC. The chain carries TRBV5-1 and TRBJ2-5; the D gene is possibly TRBD1 (5 bases). Looked up from germline, CDR1 is SGHRS and CDR2 is YFSETQ. The CDR3 covers 14 residues.

In regard to this clonotype: The junction does not match germline at one end; this may be a read error. The chain carries TRBV4-2 and TRBJ2-1, with D perhaps given as TRBD1 or TRBD2 (5 bases each). Germline V gene data show CDR1 as LGHNA and CDR2 as YNFKEQ. The CDR3 extends over 17 amino acids. CDR3: CVSSQESPGLLSYEQFF. The CDR3 region has the DNA TGTGTCAGCAGCCAAGAGAGTCCGGGGCTGCTTAGCTATGAGCAGTTCTTC.

The rearrangement uses TRBV7-9 and TRBJ1-5; 7 bases map to TRBD1. The CDR3 consists of 15 residues. Germline V gene data show CDR1 as SEHNR and CDR2 as FQNEAQ (reference sequence). V lost 2 bases and J lost 6; bases outside the gene matches: 7. Here the CDR3 DNA reads TGTGCCAGCAGCTTATCAGGGGGTGTCCCTCAGCCCCAGCATTTT. It translates to CASSLSGGVPQPQHF.

The chain carries TRBV4-2 and TRBJ2-7; 9 positions agree with TRBD1. The V segment lost 1 base and the J segment 6 bases; nucleotides outside the gene matches: 1. The CDR3 sequence is 13 residues long. Germline loops: CDR1 LGHNA, CDR2 YNFKEQ. The CDR3 coding sequence is TGTGCCAGCAGCCAAGGGACAGGGGTCGAGCAGTACTTC. This gives the protein CASSQGTGVEQYF.

As concerns this clonotype: This may be a read error, as it is one base from a much larger clone. The chain is built from TRBV12-3 or TRBV12-4 and TRBJ2-3, with a weak D call TRBD2 (5 bases). V was trimmed by 7 bases and J by 4 bases, leaving 18 bases between them. The CDR3 spans 15 residues. As DNA, the CDR3 is TGTGCCAGCACTTCAAGGAGGTCAGACTCAGATACGCAGTATTTT. It is translated as CASTSRRSDSDTQYF.

The rearrangement joins TRBV5-4 to TRBJ2-7, with TRBD1 matching 9 bases. From germline, CDR1 is SGHNT and CDR2 YYREEE (reference sequence). Trimming took 4 bases from V and 2 from J; bases not matched to a gene: 7. The CDR3 runs 15 residues. The CDR3 sequence is CASSPFGQGTYEQYF. Here the CDR3 DNA reads TGTGCCAGCAGCCCCTTCGGACAGGGGACCTACGAGCAGTACTTC.

Notes on this clonotype: A much larger clone is a single base away; this may be a read error. The J gene is TRBJ1-5, the V gene TRBV12-3 or TRBV12-4, with a weak D call TRBD1 (6 bases). CDR3 length equals 14 residues. The CDR3 is CASSRGYSTQPQHF. CDR3 coding DNA: TGTGCCAGCAGCAGGGGTTATAGCACTCAGCCCCAGCATTTT.

This clonotype has a handful of counts. A much larger clone differs by one base, so this may be a read error. CDR3 protein: CASSVGPWFTDTQYF. CDR3 nucleotides: TGTGCCAGCAGCGTGGGGCCGTGGTTCACAGATACGCAGTATTTT. J is TRBJ2-3 and V is TRBV5-6, with a tentative D call TRBD1 (5 bases). The germline V gene has CDR1 SGHDT and CDR2 YYEEEE. CDR3 size: 15 residues. V dropped 4 bases and J dropped 2 bases, with 14 bases sitting between them.

The rearrangement uses TRBV4-3 and TRBJ2-7; D perhaps matches TRBD2 (5 bases). Germline assignment: CDR1 LGHNA and CDR2 YSLEER. The CDR3 sequence is 13 residues long. V shed 4 bases and J shed 6 bases, with 13 bases lying between them. Here the CDR3 reads CASSPTLAFEQYF. The CDR3 nucleotides are TGCGCCAGCAGCCCAACTCTAGCTTTCGAGCAGTACTTC.

The chain is built from TRBV19 and TRBJ2-1; 7 positions agree with TRBD2. The CDR3 runs 15 residues. The J segment lost 6 bases and the V segment lost 3 bases, leaving 8 bases of the junction unmatched. CDR1 and CDR2 (germline): LNHDA, SQIVND (reference sequence). CDR3 amino acids: CASSMGGRACNEQFF. DNA for the CDR3: TGTGCCAGTAGTATGGGTGGGAGGGCATGCAATGAGCAGTTCTTC. Using reference TRBV19 and TRBJ2-1 for the parts outside the CDR3, the full variable domain is DGGITQSPKYLFRKEGQNVTLSCEQNLNHDAMYWYRQDPGQGLRLIYYSQIVNDFQKGDIAEGYSVSREKKESFPLTVTSAQKNPTAFYLCASSMGGRACNEQFFGPGTRLTVL.

As to this clonotype: A clone one base away is much larger, so this may be a read error. The chain has TRBV6-5 and TRBJ1-1, with D uncertain. Germline CDR1 is MNHEY and CDR2 is SVGAGI. The CDR3 covers 13 residues. The CDR3 loop reads CASSYSKSTGAFF. For the CDR3, the DNA is TGTGCCAGCAGTTACTCGAAGAGCACTGGAGCTTTCTTT.

A word on this clonotype: A single base separates this from a much larger clone, so it may be a read error. The V gene is TRBV11-2, the J gene TRBJ2-3; TRBD2 matches at 12 bases. Per germline, CDR1 SGHAT and CDR2 FQNNGV. The CDR3 loop spans 16 amino acids. The CDR3 sequence is CASSFEGLAGSDKQYF. Written as DNA, the CDR3 is TGTGCCAGCAGCTTCGAAGGACTAGCGGGATCAGATAAGCAGTATTTT.

This clonotype turned up a few times. This sequence joins TRBV10-3 and TRBJ1-1; perhaps TRBD1 as D (5 bases). The V gene's germline CDR1 is ENHRY and CDR2 SYGVKD. Trimming left V 7 bases short and J 0 bases short, with 9 bases between. This CDR3 has 13 residues. The CDR3 reads CAIKRQLNTEAFF. CDR3 nucleotide sequence: TGTGCCATCAAGAGACAGCTGAACACTGAAGCTTTCTTT.

This clonotype was detected ten times or more. The chain employs TRBV25-1 and TRBJ2-7; D not resolved. V lost 8 bases and J lost 6, with 11 bases in between. This CDR3 is built from 11 residues. CDR1 is MGHDK, CDR2 SYGVNS, per germline. The DNA of the CDR3 is TGTGCCAGCCGTCACGTGGGCGAGCAGTACTTC. Protein sequence: CASRHVGEQYF.